Shown below are 11 T cell receptor beta chains from a single sample sequenced in a study of cytomegalovirus exposure and HLA in healthy donors. This PCR relied on a set of 60 Vbeta primers and 13 Jbeta primers. The protocol was immunoSEQ multiplex PCR, while the TCRdb copy is restricted to in-frame clones and leaves out a portion. The profile shows approximately 91,000 clones, roughly 86% of them singletons. What was sequenced was PBMCs. The source is a human donor in good health.

This chain links TRBV29-1 with TRBJ1-2; the match to TRBD1 covers 9 bases. The CDR3 loop spans 12 amino acids. The trim removed 7 bases at V and 4 bases at J, leaving 4 bases unmatched. Germline V gene lookup returns CDR1 SQVTM and CDR2 ANQGSEA. CDR3 coding DNA: TGCAGCGCCGCGACAGGGGGCTATGGCTACACCTTC. Translated: CSAATGGYGYTF.

V gene TRBV7-6 combines with J gene TRBJ1-2; D is uncertain. Germline V lookup: CDR1 SGHVS, CDR2 FNYEAQ. The CDR3 extends over 13 amino acids. With 1 base removed from V and 2 bases from J, the gap between germline ends came to 5 bases. The CDR3 loop reads CASSLDTNYGYTF. In nucleotides, the CDR3 is TGTGCCAGCAGCTTAGACACAAACTATGGCTACACCTTC.

The rearrangement joins TRBV19 to TRBJ1-2; 7 bases align to TRBD1. The CDR3 is made up of 16 amino acids. From germline, CDR1 is LNHDA and CDR2 SQIVND (reference sequence). Losses at the gene ends were 0 bases for V and 8 bases for J; bases not matched to a gene: 12. CDR3 protein: CASSIDPFSTGDGYTF. The CDR3 coding sequence is TGTGCCAGTAGTATAGATCCTTTCTCCACAGGGGACGGCTACACCTTC. The full variable domain, rest sourced from reference TRBV19 and TRBJ1-2, is DGGITQSPKYLFRKEGQNVTLSCEQNLNHDAMYWYRQDPGQGLRLIYYSQIVNDFQKGDIAEGYSVSREKKESFPLTVTSAQKNPTAFYLCASSIDPFSTGDGYTFGSGTRLTVV.

This chain joins TRBV27 and TRBJ1-1; D call uncertain. In germline, CDR1 is MNHEY, CDR2 SMNVEV (reference sequence). Trimming removed 6 bases from V and 4 bases from J, with 12 bases in between. The CDR3 is 13 residues long. The CDR3 loop reads CASSPQGSTEAFF. The CDR3 DNA reads as TGTGCCAGCAGCCCCCAAGGGAGCACTGAAGCTTTCTTT.

The chain joins TRBV13 to TRBJ2-5; tentatively, D is TRBD2 (6 bases). Per germline, CDR1 PRHDT and CDR2 FYEKMQ (reference sequence). Trimming shortened V by 4 bases and J by 5 bases, and 14 bases separated the two germline ends. The CDR3 is 14 amino acids. The CDR3 loop is CASSSRDFKETQYF. The CDR3 DNA follows: TGTGCCAGCAGCTCCCGGGACTTCAAGGAGACCCAGTACTTC.

The V call is TRBV9, the J call TRBJ2-1, with 10 nucleotides matching TRBD2. Germline-derived CDR1 and CDR2 are SGDLS and YYNGEE. This CDR3 has 15 residues. After removal of 5 bases from V and 3 bases from J, the junction contained 5 bases not matched to a gene. The DNA for the CDR3 is TGTGCCAGCAGTGGAGCGGGGGGGCTCTACAATGAGCAGTTCTTC. Translation: CASSGAGGLYNEQFF.

This chain links TRBV21-1 with TRBJ2-5; the table's D gene call, TRBD2, was not cross checked with the DNA. TRBV21-1 is flagged as a pseudogene. CDR3 length: 20 amino acids. CDR3 sequence (DNA): TGTGCCAGCAGCAAAGATTTGGAGGGTAGAACAGGAGCCACCCAAGAGACCCAGTACTTC. It codes for CASSKDLEGRTGATQETQYF.

The chain links TRBV28 to TRBJ1-1; 7 bases match TRBD1. Looked up from germline, CDR1 is MDHEN and CDR2 is SYDVKM. CDR3 length equals 15 residues. Germline trimming cut 6 bases from V and 3 bases from J; bases unmatched to any gene: 10. CDR3 sequence reads: CASRGSGGTDTEAFF. The CDR3 bases are TGTGCCAGCAGAGGGTCCGGAGGGACAGACACTGAAGCTTTCTTT.

This chain links TRBV5-1 with TRBJ2-2; D unresolved. The V end was cut by 1 base, the J end by 1 base, with 5 bases between. The V gene's germline CDR1 is SGHRS and CDR2 YFSETQ. The CDR3 sequence is 14 residues long. CDR3 bases: TGCGCCAGCAGCTTGCTCCGGAACACCGGGGAGCTGTTTTTT. It is translated as CASSLLRNTGELFF.

The V call is TRBV11-2, the J call TRBJ2-7, with D perhaps TRBD1 (5 bases). Germline CDR1 reads SGHAT; CDR2 reads FQNNGV. V gave up 1 base and J gave up 2 bases, with 6 bases separating them. There are 13 residues in the CDR3. CDR3 protein: CASSLGGPYEQYF. As DNA, the CDR3 is TGTGCCAGCAGCTTAGGGGGCCCCTACGAGCAGTACTTC.

This chain joins TRBV4-3 and TRBJ2-1; 8 bases are shared with TRBD2. J was trimmed by 0 bases and V by 4 bases; bases with no gene match: 5. The CDR3 consists of 16 residues. The germline V gene encodes CDR1 LGHNA and CDR2 YSLEER. The CDR3 sequence is CASSPQAGVSYNEQFF. DNA of the CDR3: TGCGCCAGCAGCCCACAAGCGGGGGTCTCCTACAATGAGCAGTTCTTC.